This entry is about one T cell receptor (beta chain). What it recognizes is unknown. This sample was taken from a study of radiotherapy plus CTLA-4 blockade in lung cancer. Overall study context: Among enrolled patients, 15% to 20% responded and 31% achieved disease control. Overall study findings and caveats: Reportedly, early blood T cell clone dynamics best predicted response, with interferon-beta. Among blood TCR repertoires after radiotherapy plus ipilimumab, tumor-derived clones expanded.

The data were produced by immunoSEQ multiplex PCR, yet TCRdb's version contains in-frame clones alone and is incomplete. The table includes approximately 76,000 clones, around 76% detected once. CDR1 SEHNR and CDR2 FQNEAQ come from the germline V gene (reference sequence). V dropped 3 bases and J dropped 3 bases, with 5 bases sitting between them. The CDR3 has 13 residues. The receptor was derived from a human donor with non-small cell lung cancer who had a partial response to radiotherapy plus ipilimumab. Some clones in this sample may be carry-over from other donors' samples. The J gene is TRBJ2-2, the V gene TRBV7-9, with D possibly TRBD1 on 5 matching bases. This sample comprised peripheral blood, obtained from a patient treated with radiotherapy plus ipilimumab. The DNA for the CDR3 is TGTGCCAGCAGCTTCAGGGACACCGGGGAGCTGTTTTTT. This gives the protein CASSFRDTGELFF.